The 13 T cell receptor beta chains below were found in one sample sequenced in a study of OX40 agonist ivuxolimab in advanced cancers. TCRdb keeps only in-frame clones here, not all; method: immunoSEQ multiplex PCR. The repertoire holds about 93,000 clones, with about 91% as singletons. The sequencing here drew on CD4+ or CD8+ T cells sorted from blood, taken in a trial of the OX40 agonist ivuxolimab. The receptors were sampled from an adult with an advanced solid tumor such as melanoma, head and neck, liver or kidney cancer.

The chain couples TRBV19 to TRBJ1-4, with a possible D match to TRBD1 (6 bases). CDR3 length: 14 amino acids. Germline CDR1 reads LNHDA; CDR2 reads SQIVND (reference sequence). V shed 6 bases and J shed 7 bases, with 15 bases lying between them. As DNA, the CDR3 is TGTGCCAGTAGCCTCGTGGGGGGGCGTGAAAAACTGTTTTTT. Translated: CASSLVGGREKLFF.

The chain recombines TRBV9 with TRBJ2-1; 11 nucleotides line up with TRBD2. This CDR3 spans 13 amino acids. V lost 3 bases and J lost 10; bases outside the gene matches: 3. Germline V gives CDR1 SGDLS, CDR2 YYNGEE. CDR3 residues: CASSGGTSGEQFF. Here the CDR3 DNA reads TGTGCCAGCAGCGGAGGGACTAGCGGAGAGCAGTTCTTC.

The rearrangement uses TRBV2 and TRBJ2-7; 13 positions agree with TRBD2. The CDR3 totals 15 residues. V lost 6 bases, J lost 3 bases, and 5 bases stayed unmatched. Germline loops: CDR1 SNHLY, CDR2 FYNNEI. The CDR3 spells CASRQGLAGSYEQYF. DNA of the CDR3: TGTGCCAGCAGACAGGGACTAGCGGGGAGCTACGAGCAGTACTTC.

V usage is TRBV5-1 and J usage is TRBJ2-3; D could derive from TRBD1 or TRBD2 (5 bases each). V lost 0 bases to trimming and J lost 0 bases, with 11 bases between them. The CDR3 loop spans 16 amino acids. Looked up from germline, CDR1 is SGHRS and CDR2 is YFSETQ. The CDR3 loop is CASSLAWGRSTDTQYF. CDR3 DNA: TGCGCCAGCAGCTTGGCCTGGGGACGGAGCACAGATACGCAGTATTTT.

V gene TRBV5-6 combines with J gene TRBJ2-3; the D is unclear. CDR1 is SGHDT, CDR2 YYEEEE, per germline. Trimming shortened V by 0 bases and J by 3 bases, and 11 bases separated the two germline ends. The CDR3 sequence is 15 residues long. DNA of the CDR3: TGTGCCAGCAGCTTGGGTCTGCTCGGGACAGATACGCAGTATTTT. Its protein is CASSLGLLGTDTQYF. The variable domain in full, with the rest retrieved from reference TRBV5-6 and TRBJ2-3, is DAGVTQSPTHLIKTRGQQVTLRCSPKSGHDTVSWYQQALGQGPQFIFQYYEEEERQRGNFPDRFSGHQFPNYSSELNVNALLLGDSALYLCASSLGLLGTDTQYFGPGTRLTVL.

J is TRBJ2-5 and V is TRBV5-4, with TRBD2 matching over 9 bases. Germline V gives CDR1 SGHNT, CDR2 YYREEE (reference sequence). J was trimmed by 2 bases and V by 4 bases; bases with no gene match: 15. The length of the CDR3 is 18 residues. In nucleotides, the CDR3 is TGTGCCAGCAGCCCGAAAAAAACGGGACTAGCCTCACAAGAGACCCAGTACTTC. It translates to CASSPKKTGLASQETQYF.

The CDR3 DNA reads as TGTGCCACCAGCAGAGATCCGAGGGCAGATACGCAGTATTTT. Amino acid sequence: CATSRDPRADTQYF. The chain recombines TRBV15 with TRBJ2-3, with D possibly matching TRBD2 (5 bases). The CDR3 is 14 amino acids. The V and J ends lost 0 bases and 4 bases respectively, with 8 bases between them. In germline, CDR1 is LNHNV, CDR2 YYDKDF (reference sequence).

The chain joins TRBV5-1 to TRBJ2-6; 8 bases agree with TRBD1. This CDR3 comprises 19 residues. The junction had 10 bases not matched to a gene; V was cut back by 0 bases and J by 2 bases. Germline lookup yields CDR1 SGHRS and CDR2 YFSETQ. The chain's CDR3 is CASSLDVGQEVAGANVLTF. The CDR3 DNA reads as TGCGCCAGCAGCTTGGATGTGGGACAGGAAGTCGCTGGGGCCAACGTCCTGACTTTC.

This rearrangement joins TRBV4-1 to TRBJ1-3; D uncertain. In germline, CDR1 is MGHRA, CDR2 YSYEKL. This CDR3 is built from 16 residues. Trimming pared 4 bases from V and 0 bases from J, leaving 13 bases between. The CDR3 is CASSLFQVGSGNTIYF. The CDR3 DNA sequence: TGCGCCAGCAGCCTCTTTCAAGTAGGCTCTGGAAACACCATATATTTT.

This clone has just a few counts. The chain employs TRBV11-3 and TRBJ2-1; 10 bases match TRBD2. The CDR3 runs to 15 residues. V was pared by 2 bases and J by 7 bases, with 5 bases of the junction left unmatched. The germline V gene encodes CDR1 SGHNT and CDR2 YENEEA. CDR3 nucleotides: TGTGCCAGCAGCTTATGGCTAGCGGGAGCTAATGAGCAGTTCTTC. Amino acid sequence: CASSLWLAGANEQFF. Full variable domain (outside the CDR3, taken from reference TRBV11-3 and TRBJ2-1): EAGVVQSPRYKIIEKKQPVAFWCNPISGHNTLYWYLQNLGQGPELLIRYENEEAVDDSQLPKDRFSAERLKGVDSTLKIQPAELGDSAVYLCASSLWLAGANEQFFGPGTRLTVL.

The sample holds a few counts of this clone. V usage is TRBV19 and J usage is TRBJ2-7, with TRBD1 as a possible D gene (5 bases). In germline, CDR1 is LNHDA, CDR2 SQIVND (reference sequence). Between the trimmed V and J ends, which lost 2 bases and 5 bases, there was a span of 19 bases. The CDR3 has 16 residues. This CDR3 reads CASSIKGPHRLDEQYF. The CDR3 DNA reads TGTGCCAGTAGTATAAAAGGGCCTCACAGGTTGGACGAGCAGTACTTC.

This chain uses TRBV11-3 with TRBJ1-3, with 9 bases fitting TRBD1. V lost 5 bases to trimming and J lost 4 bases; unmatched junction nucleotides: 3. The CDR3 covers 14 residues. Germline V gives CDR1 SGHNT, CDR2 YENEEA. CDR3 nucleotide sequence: TGTGCCAGCAGCCGGGGACAGGGCGGAAACACCATATATTTT. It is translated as CASSRGQGGNTIYF.

The CDR3 here is CASSPAFAYEQYF. The CDR3 region has the DNA TGCGCCAGCAGCCCTGCGTTCGCCTACGAGCAGTACTTC. The rearrangement uses TRBV5-1 and TRBJ2-7; D gene ambiguous. The CDR3 has 13 amino acids. V gave up 4 bases and J gave up 2 bases, with 10 bases separating them. The germline gives CDR1 SGHRS, CDR2 YFSETQ.